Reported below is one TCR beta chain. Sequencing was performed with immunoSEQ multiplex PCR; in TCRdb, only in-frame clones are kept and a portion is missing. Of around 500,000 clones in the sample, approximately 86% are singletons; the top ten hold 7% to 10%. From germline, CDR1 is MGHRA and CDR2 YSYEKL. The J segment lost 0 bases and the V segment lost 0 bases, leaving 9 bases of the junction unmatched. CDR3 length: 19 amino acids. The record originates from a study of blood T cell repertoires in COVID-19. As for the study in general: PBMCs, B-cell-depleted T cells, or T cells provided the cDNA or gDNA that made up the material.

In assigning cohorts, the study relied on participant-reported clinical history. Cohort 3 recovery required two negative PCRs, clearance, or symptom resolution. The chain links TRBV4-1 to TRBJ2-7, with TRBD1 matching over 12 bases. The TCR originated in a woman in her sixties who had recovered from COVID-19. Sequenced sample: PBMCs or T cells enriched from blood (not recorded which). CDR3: CASSQDRGQGAVISYEQYF. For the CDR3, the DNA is TGCGCCAGCAGCCAAGATAGGGGACAGGGGGCGGTGATCTCCTACGAGCAGTACTTC.